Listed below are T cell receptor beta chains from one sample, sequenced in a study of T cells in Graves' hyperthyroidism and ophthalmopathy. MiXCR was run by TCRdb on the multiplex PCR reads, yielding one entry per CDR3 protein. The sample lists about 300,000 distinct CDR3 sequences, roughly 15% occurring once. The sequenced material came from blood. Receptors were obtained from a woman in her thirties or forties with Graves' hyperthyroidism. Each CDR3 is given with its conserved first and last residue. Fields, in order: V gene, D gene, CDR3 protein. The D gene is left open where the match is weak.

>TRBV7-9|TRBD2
CASSTTTSGRQETQYF
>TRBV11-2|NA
CASSLGTQQFF
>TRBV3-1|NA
CASSQETHTLHF
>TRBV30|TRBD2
CAWIPMGTTTGELFF
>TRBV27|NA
CASGGDNQPQHF
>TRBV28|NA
CASSLGLTTDTQYF
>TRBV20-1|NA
CSARVWGVYGYTF
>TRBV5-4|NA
CASSKVMATEAFF
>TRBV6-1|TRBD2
CASTEGRVPSYEQYF
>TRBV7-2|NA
CASSLTGNTQETQYF
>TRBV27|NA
CASRLYSNQPQHF
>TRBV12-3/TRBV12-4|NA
CASTVGGGRAFF
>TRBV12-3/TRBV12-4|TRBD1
CASTWRDRGNTIYF
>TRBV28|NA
CASSLGLAAVSGGYTF
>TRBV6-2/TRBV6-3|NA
CASSYGVSYEQYF
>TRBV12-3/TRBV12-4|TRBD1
CASSLGDRGEIAYNEQFF
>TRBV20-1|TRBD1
CSAREGQGNSPLHF
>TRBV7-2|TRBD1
CASSPRTGRDTGELFF
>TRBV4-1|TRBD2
CASSQGAGARGEQYF